The present T cell receptor beta chain was sequenced within a study of immune evolution from preneoplasia to lung adenocarcinoma. General observations from the study: Later-stage lesions seemingly showed higher T cell density and diversity than normal lung.

H&E slides confirmed each diagnosis, reviewed by two pathologists independently. TCRdb's table, derived via immunoSEQ multiplex PCR, lists solely in-frame clones and lacks some. Of tens of thousands of clones in the sample, 65% to 80% were seen once. The CDR3 spans 14 residues. V lost 3 bases, J lost 4 bases, and 10 bases lay in between. CDR1 and CDR2 from the germline V gene are ENHRY and SYGVKD. A word on this clone: Antigen: not known.

This sequence was found in a person between 60 and 69 years old with lung adenocarcinoma. The chain joins TRBV10-3 to TRBJ2-1; tentatively, D is TRBD1 (6 bases). Sequences were obtained from FFPE invasive lung adenocarcinoma tissue. CDR3 nucleotides: TGTGCCATCAGTGAAAGGACAGAATACAATGAGCAGTTCTTC. As protein: CAISERTEYNEQFF.